The text below deals with one TCR beta chain. The data are from a study of blood T cell repertoires in COVID-19. Produced via immunoSEQ multiplex PCR; TCRdb's table is partial and in-frame only. The data show approximately 240,000 clones, approximately 90% seen once. J was trimmed by 7 bases and V by 0 bases; bases with no gene match: 10. The germline gives CDR1 SGHRS, CDR2 YFSETQ. The CDR3 is made up of 17 amino acids. This receptor was taken from a woman in her 30s with acute COVID-19. The sample consisted of PBMCs or T cells enriched from blood (not recorded which). The genes are TRBV5-1 and TRBJ1-6, with TRBD1 matching 7 bases. CDR3 sequence: CASSLGGPGQRNSPLHF. For the CDR3, the DNA is TGCGCCAGCAGCTTGGGTGGTCCGGGACAGAGAAATTCACCCCTCCACTTT.